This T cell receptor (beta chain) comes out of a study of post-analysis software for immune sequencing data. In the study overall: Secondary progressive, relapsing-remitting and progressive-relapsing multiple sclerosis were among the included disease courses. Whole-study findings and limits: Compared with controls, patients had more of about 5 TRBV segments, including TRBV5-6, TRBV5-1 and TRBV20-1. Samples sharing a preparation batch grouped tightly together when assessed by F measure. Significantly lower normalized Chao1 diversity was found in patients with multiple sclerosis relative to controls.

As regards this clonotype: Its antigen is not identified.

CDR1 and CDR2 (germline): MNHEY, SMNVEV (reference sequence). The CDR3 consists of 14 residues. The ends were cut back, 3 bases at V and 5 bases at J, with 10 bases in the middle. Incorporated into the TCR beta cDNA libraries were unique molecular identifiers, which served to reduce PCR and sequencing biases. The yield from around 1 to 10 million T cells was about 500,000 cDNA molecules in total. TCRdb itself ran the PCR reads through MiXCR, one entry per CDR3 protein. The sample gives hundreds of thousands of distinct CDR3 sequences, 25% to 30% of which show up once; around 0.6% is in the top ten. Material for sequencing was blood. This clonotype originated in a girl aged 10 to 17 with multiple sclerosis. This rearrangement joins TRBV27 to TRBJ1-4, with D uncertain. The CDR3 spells CASSFMAENEKLFF. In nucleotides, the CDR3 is TGTGCCAGCAGTTTTATGGCAGAAAATGAAAAACTGTTTTTT.